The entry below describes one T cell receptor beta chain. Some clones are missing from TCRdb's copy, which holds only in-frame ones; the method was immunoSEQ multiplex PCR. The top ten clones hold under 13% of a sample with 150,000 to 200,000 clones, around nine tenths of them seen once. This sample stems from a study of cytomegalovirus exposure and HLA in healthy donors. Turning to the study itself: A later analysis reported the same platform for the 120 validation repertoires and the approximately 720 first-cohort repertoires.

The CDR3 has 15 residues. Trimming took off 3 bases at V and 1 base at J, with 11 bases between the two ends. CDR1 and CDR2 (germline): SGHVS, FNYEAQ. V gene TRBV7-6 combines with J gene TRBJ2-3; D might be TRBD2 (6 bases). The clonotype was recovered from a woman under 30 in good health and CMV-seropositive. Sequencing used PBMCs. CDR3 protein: CASSLSSVGTDTQYF. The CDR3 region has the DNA TGTGCCAGCAGCTTGTCTAGCGTTGGCACAGATACGCAGTATTTT.